Below are 20 T cell receptor beta chains sequenced from a single sample in a study of cytomegalovirus exposure and HLA in healthy donors. A multiplex PCR was run with 60 Vbeta primers and 13 Jbeta primers. Measured with immunoSEQ multiplex PCR; TCRdb has only the in-frame clones, and not every one. The sample has roughly 93,000 clones, 70% to 80% seen once. Material for sequencing was PBMCs. Receptors originate from a young man in good health and CMV-seronegative.

This clone was counted a single time. The rearrangement joins TRBV6-1 to TRBJ1-6; D is unclear. The V and J ends lost 3 bases and 13 bases respectively, with 19 bases between them. The CDR3 totals 15 residues. Germline-derived CDR1 and CDR2 are MNHNS and SASEGT. The CDR3 DNA reads TGTGCCAGCAGTGATTTTACCGACGGGGTTTCCCCCCTCCACTTT. It is translated as CASSDFTDGVSPLHF.

V and J are TRBV5-6 and TRBJ1-6, with TRBD1 as a possible D gene (6 bases). V shed 7 bases and J shed 7 bases, with 15 bases lying between them. CDR1 is SGHDT and CDR2 is YYEEEE in the germline V gene. The CDR3 runs 14 residues. The DNA of the CDR3 is TGTGCCAGCCACCAACAGGGCCGGAATTCACCCCTCCACTTT. The encoded protein is CASHQQGRNSPLHF.

V gene TRBV6-6 combines with J gene TRBJ1-1; D is ambiguous. Germline loops: CDR1 MNHNY, CDR2 SVGAGI (reference sequence). The length of the CDR3 is 11 residues. V shed 8 bases and J shed 1 base, with 5 bases lying between them. CDR3 sequence reads: CASQKNTEAFF. CDR3 coding DNA: TGTGCCAGCCAGAAGAACACTGAAGCTTTCTTT.

This chain joins TRBV9 and TRBJ2-2; TRBD2 matches 7 bases. Germline CDR1 reads SGDLS; CDR2 reads YYNGEE. V was clipped by 4 bases and J by 3 bases; unmatched bases: 3. This CDR3 contains 14 residues. CDR3: CASSISGYTGELFF. CDR3 in DNA: TGTGCCAGCAGCATTAGCGGGTACACCGGGGAGCTGTTTTTT.

This chain connects TRBV15 to TRBJ2-1; 8 positions match TRBD1. Germline CDR1 reads LNHNV; CDR2 reads YYDKDF (reference sequence). CDR3 size: 15 residues. With 4 bases clipped from V and 2 bases from J, the junction kept 4 bases outside the gene matches. DNA for the CDR3: TGTGCCACCAGCATCGGACAGGGCCCCTACAATGAGCAGTTCTTC. Residues: CATSIGQGPYNEQFF.

The rearrangement uses TRBV13 and TRBJ1-6; 7 nucleotides agree with TRBD1. In germline, CDR1 is PRHDT, CDR2 FYEKMQ (reference sequence). Germline trimming cut 2 bases from V and 4 bases from J; bases unmatched to any gene: 5. The CDR3 is 16 amino acids. The CDR3: CASSLLGQEYNSPLHF. CDR3 nucleotides: TGTGCCAGCAGCTTACTAGGACAGGAGTATAATTCACCCCTCCACTTT.

The rearrangement uses TRBV6-1 and TRBJ1-5; D is uncertain. Germline V gene data show CDR1 as MNHNS and CDR2 as SASEGT. The V and J ends lost 8 bases and 1 base respectively, with 12 bases between them. This CDR3 comprises 14 residues. This CDR3 reads CASRRAASNQPQHF. Here the CDR3 DNA reads TGTGCCAGCCGTCGAGCAGCGAGCAATCAGCCCCAGCATTTT.

The chain links TRBV6-5 to TRBJ2-1; D remains unclear. The V gene's germline CDR1 is MNHEY and CDR2 SVGAGI. V dropped 8 bases and J dropped 0 bases, with 8 bases sitting between them. CDR3 size: 13 residues. This CDR3 reads CASAESSYNEQFF. Here the CDR3 DNA reads TGTGCCAGCGCGGAGAGCTCCTACAATGAGCAGTTCTTC.

The chain joins TRBV10-3 to TRBJ1-1, with D perhaps matching TRBD1 (5 bases). Germline CDR1 and CDR2: ENHRY and SYGVKD. Trimming took 8 bases from V and 3 from J, leaving 10 bases between them. This CDR3 spans 12 amino acids. The CDR3 DNA sequence: TGTGCCATCTCGGACATTTACACTGAAGCTTTCTTT. As protein: CAISDIYTEAFF.

The CDR3 DNA reads as TGCAGCGTGCGGGATCAGCGGGATTCACCCCTCCACTTT. As protein: CSVRDQRDSPLHF. The chain recombines TRBV29-1 with TRBJ1-6; unclear D gene. CDR3 length: 13 residues. Trimming removed 6 bases from V and 8 bases from J, with 14 bases in between. The germline V gene encodes CDR1 SQVTM and CDR2 ANQGSEA.

This rearrangement joins TRBV18 to TRBJ1-5; D gene ambiguous. V lost 8 bases, J lost 9 bases, and 11 bases lay in between. This CDR3 has 11 amino acids. Per the germline V gene, CDR1 is KGHSH and CDR2 is LQKENI. CDR3 amino acids: CASAESGPQHF. In DNA, the CDR3 is TGTGCCAGCGCCGAGAGCGGGCCCCAGCATTTT.

This rearrangement joins TRBV5-5 to TRBJ2-5; D is possibly TRBD2 (5 bases). This CDR3 has 15 amino acids. Deletions cut 4 bases from V and 2 bases from J, with 15 bases between. From germline, CDR1 is SGHKS and CDR2 YYEKEE (reference sequence). The CDR3 spells CASSPNYGGQETQYF. CDR3 in DNA: TGTGCCAGCAGCCCAAATTATGGAGGTCAAGAGACCCAGTACTTC. Full variable domain (rest looked up from reference TRBV5-5 and TRBJ2-5): DAGVTQSPTHLIKTRGQQVTLRCSPISGHKSVSWYQQVLGQGPQFIFQYYEKEERGRGNFPDRFSARQFPNYSSELNVNALLLGDSALYLCASSPNYGGQETQYFGPGTRLLVL.

The chain has TRBV7-9 and TRBJ1-4; D possibly corresponds to TRBD1 (5 bases). Between the trimmed V and J ends, which lost 8 bases and 2 bases, there was a span of 9 bases. The CDR3 has 13 residues. Germline V gives CDR1 SEHNR, CDR2 FQNEAQ (reference sequence). This CDR3 reads CASGGRTNEKLFF. The CDR3 coding sequence is TGTGCCAGCGGGGGGAGGACTAATGAAAAACTGTTTTTT.

The chain recombines TRBV19 with TRBJ2-2; maybe TRBD1 (5 bases). Germline CDR1 LNHDA, CDR2 SQIVND (reference sequence). V was trimmed by 5 bases and J by 7 bases, leaving 17 bases between them. The length of the CDR3 is 15 residues. The CDR3 coding sequence is TGTGCCAGTAGTTCGTGGACACCTAATGGCGGGGAGCTGTTTTTT. This sequence encodes CASSSWTPNGGELFF.

CDR3 DNA sequence: TGTGCCAGTAGTATATTCGGACAGCAACCCTCCCTCTATGGCTACACCTTC. Translation: CASSIFGQQPSLYGYTF. V and J are TRBV19 and TRBJ1-2; D is perhaps TRBD1 (6 bases). CDR3 length equals 17 residues. Trimming shortened V by 2 bases and J by 4 bases, and 20 bases separated the two germline ends. The germline V gene encodes CDR1 LNHDA and CDR2 SQIVND (reference sequence).

The V gene is TRBV21-1, the J gene TRBJ2-3; the D segment call TRBD1 is taken from the table without a DNA check. TRBV21-1 is a pseudogene locus. The CDR3 loop spans 17 amino acids. CDR3 coding DNA: TGTGCCAGCAGCTCAAGGAGGACAGGGGTTGTGACAGATACGCAGTATTTT. Translating it yields CASSSRRTGVVTDTQYF.

This clone was detected once. The chain uses TRBV7-3 and TRBJ2-1, with 7 bases lining up with TRBD2. This CDR3 contains 15 residues. The V segment lost 0 bases and the J segment 4 bases; nucleotides outside the gene matches: 3. CDR1 and CDR2 (germline): SGHTA, FQGTGA. CDR3 sequence (DNA): TGTGCCAGCAGCTTAACGTCTAGCGGTTACAATGAGCAGTTCTTC. Translated, it gives CASSLTSSGYNEQFF.

This clone has a handful of counts. CDR3 sequence: CAISAGQMNTEAFF. The CDR3 DNA reads TGTGCCATCAGCGCAGGGCAGATGAACACTGAAGCTTTCTTT. The rearrangement joins TRBV10-3 to TRBJ1-1, with D perhaps TRBD1 (5 bases). The CDR3 covers 14 residues. Germline lookup yields CDR1 ENHRY and CDR2 SYGVKD. V lost 6 bases, J lost 0 bases, and 11 bases lay in between.

The chain carries TRBV9 and TRBJ1-6; a possible D gene is TRBD1 (5 bases). The CDR3 loop spans 14 amino acids. V lost 0 bases and J lost 10, with 11 bases in between. CDR1 and CDR2 from the germline V gene are SGDLS and YYNGEE. The CDR3 region is CASSVVGGGSPLHF. CDR3 coding DNA: TGTGCCAGCAGCGTAGTGGGGGGAGGCTCACCCCTCCACTTT.

The V call is TRBV19, the J call TRBJ2-5; 8 nucleotides line up with TRBD2. The CDR3 has 13 residues. The germline gives CDR1 LNHDA, CDR2 SQIVND (reference sequence). V lost 6 bases and J lost 4; bases outside the gene matches: 4. The CDR3 sequence: CASSRGGLETQYF. The CDR3 DNA reads as TGTGCCAGTAGCCGGGGGGGGCTAGAGACCCAGTACTTC.